The entry that follows covers one T cell receptor beta chain sequence. Authors' methods: Using reference gene primer amplification, nucleated cell counts were estimated. Data came from immunoSEQ multiplex PCR; TCRdb stores just in-frame clones and leaves some out. V and J calls and clone size are copied from that table; D and trimming were computed from the DNA. The sample contains around 400,000 clones, more than 75% of which appear only once. The source of the sample is a study of blood T cell repertoires in COVID-19. Study-wide background: Collection of acute and convalescent COVID-19 samples took place in the United States, Italy and Spain.

Germline CDR1 and CDR2: MNHEY and SMNVEV (reference sequence). The length of the CDR3 is 13 residues. Deletions cut 5 bases from V and 3 bases from J, with 11 bases between. The sequence came from a woman aged 55-70 years with COVID-19, enrolled during active disease. The rearrangement links TRBV27 to TRBJ2-7, with a possible D match to TRBD2 (6 bases). Sequenced sample: peripheral blood. The CDR3 protein is CASSPTSYYEQYF. DNA of the CDR3: TGTGCCAGCAGTCCGACTAGTTACTACGAGCAGTACTTC.